A selection of T cell receptor beta chains follows, all from one sample in a study of chemoradiotherapy in HPV16-positive cancers. TCRdb's copy holds only in-frame clones and misses some; the assay was immunoSEQ multiplex PCR. Altogether around 22,000 clones are present, roughly 89% being singletons, with the ten largest covering roughly 15%. The input for sequencing was blood, taken from a patient who underwent chemoradiotherapy. The source of these receptors is a human donor with HPV-associated anogenital cancer. CDR3s include the opening cysteine and the closing phenylalanine or tryptophan. Each record gives: V gene, D gene, clone size, J gene, CDR3 DNA, CDR3 protein. A D gene is named only where the DNA matches it firmly. A row's size may be missing; if present it is once, few, many or a size class.

V: TRBV9; D: NA; size: NA; J: TRBJ2-2; DNA: TGTGCCAGCAGCGTAGAGGACAGACCCAGACCTTCGAACACCGGGGAGCTGTTTTTT; CDR3: CASSVEDRPRPSNTGELFF
V: TRBV7-9; D: TRBD1; size: NA; J: TRBJ2-7; DNA: TGTGCCAGCACCCTCAGGGGGTTTTCCGATAATTCCTACGAGCAGTACTTC; CDR3: CASTLRGFSDNSYEQYF
V: TRBV2; D: TRBD2; size: NA; J: TRBJ2-5; DNA: TGTGCCAGCAGTGATTTTTTGACTAGCGGGATTGAGAAGACCCAGTACTTC; CDR3: CASSDFLTSGIEKTQYF
V: TRBV18; D: TRBD2; size: NA; J: TRBJ2-3; DNA: TGTGCCAGCTCACCACCTAGCGGGAGAGGAGATACGCAGTATTTT; CDR3: CASSPPSGRGDTQYF
V: TRBV18; D: NA; size: NA; J: TRBJ2-7; DNA: TGTGCCAGCCGAAAGGACAGCATCAACGAGCAGTACTTC; CDR3: CASRKDSINEQYF
V: TRBV2; D: NA; size: NA; J: TRBJ1-1; DNA: TGTGCCAGCGTGACAGTTGAAGCTTTCTTT; CDR3: CASVTVEAFF
V: TRBV7-9; D: TRBD2; size: NA; J: TRBJ2-3; DNA: TGTGCCAGCAGCTTAGGTTTGAGGGACTACACAGATACGCAGTATTTT; CDR3: CASSLGLRDYTDTQYF
V: TRBV28; D: NA; size: NA; J: TRBJ2-2; DNA: TGTGCCAGCAGACATCCCTCCGGGGAGCTGTTTTTT; CDR3: CASRHPSGELFF
V: TRBV7-2; D: TRBD1; size: NA; J: TRBJ1-1; DNA: TGTGCCAGCAGCTTAGGCGGGACAGGGGGCACTGAAGCTTTCTTT; CDR3: CASSLGGTGGTEAFF
V: TRBV7-9; D: NA; size: NA; J: TRBJ2-7; DNA: TGTGCCAGCAGCCCAAAAGGCGAGCAGTACTTC; CDR3: CASSPKGEQYF
V: TRBV9; D: TRBD2; size: NA; J: TRBJ2-1; DNA: TGTGCCAGCAGCGCCCATTCAGCGGGAGGGCTCTGGTACAATGAGCAGTTCTTC; CDR3: CASSAHSAGGLWYNEQFF
V: TRBV18; D: NA; size: NA; J: TRBJ2-1; DNA: TGTGCCAGCTCACCACCGTCTTTGGTCAGGGCCTCCTACAATGAGCAGTTCTTC; CDR3: CASSPPSLVRASYNEQFF
V: TRBV9; D: NA; size: NA; J: TRBJ2-3; DNA: TGTGCCAGCAGCGTAGGAGGTAGTCGAGATACGCAGTATTTT; CDR3: CASSVGGSRDTQYF
V: TRBV7-9; D: NA; size: NA; J: TRBJ2-7; DNA: TGTGCCAGCAGCTTAGTAGGGGTTGAGCAGTACTTC; CDR3: CASSLVGVEQYF
V: TRBV6-5; D: NA; size: once; J: TRBJ1-2; DNA: TGTGCCAGCTCCGAGGGAAATAAGGGCTACACCTTC; CDR3: CASSEGNKGYTF
V: TRBV7-9; D: NA; size: once; J: TRBJ1-3; DNA: TGTGCCAGCAGCTTAGAGTCGCAGGCAAGCTCTGGAAACACCATATATTTT; CDR3: CASSLESQASSGNTIYF
V: TRBV7-9; D: NA; size: NA; J: TRBJ1-5; DNA: TGTGCCAGCAGCGCGGGGGATAATAGCAATCAGCCCCAGCATTTT; CDR3: CASSAGDNSNQPQHF